These 7 T cell receptor beta chains were all obtained from the same sample, sequenced in a study of blood T cells in healthy people across ages. PCR was performed a second time for about 7 to 12 cycles using a sample-barcoded 5' primer and a J-beta primer mix. TCRdb passed the 5' RACE reads through MiXCR, listing each CDR3 protein once. The sample lists approximately 960,000 distinct CDR3 sequences, 25% to 35% seen once, with 10% in the top ten. The same sample was also used in a study of T cells of mothers and their children.

The sample was blood. The source of these receptors is a woman aged 40 to 55 in good health.

The chain joins TRBV28 to TRBJ2-7; D possibly uses TRBD1 or TRBD2 (6 bases each). The CDR3 is 13 amino acids. Looked up from germline, CDR1 is MDHEN and CDR2 is SYDVKM. The V and J ends lost 9 bases and 3 bases respectively, with 15 bases between them. CDR3 loop: CARIGGHHYEQYF. The CDR3 DNA sequence: TGTGCCAGGATCGGGGGACACCACTACGAGCAGTACTTC. Drawing the rest from reference TRBV28 and TRBJ2-7, the complete variable domain is DVKVTQSSRYLVKRTGEKVFLECVQDMDHENMFWYRQDPGLGLRLIYFSYDVKMKEKGDIPEGYSVSREKKERFSLILESASTNQTSMYLCARIGGHHYEQYFGPGTRLTVT.

The V call is TRBV27, the J call TRBJ2-2, with D possibly TRBD1 on 5 matching bases. The germline gives CDR1 MNHEY, CDR2 SMNVEV (reference sequence). The length of the CDR3 is 14 residues. V lost 4 bases and J 8 bases, leaving 14 bases between the germline ends. DNA for the CDR3: TGTGCCAGCAGTTACGGTCAGGGCGTTGGGGAGCTGTTTTTT. This gives the protein CASSYGQGVGELFF.

This clonotype was observed a few times. The gene calls are TRBV4-1 and TRBJ1-4; D gene uncertain. The CDR3 loop spans 16 amino acids. The germline gives CDR1 MGHRA, CDR2 YSYEKL. With 0 bases removed from V and 7 bases from J, the gap between germline ends came to 15 bases. CDR3 sequence (DNA): TGCGCCAGCAGCCAAGAGTTTTGGAAGGGTGGTGAAAAACTGTTTTTT. This encodes CASSQEFWKGGEKLFF.

The J gene is TRBJ1-5, the V gene TRBV2; 8 nucleotides match TRBD1. Per the germline V gene, CDR1 is SNHLY and CDR2 is FYNNEI. V was pared by 4 bases and J by 3 bases, with 2 bases of the junction left unmatched. This CDR3 comprises 14 residues. The CDR3 DNA is TGTGCCAGCAGTGGGGGACAGGTCAATCAGCCCCAGCATTTT. Translation: CASSGGQVNQPQHF. Variable domain in full (rest from reference TRBV2 and TRBJ1-5): EPEVTQTPSHQVTQMGQEVILRCVPISNHLYFYWYRQILGQKVEFLVSFYNNEISEKSEIFDDQFSVERPDGSNFTLKIRSTKLEDSAMYFCASSGGQVNQPQHFGDGTRLSIL.

The chain links TRBV5-1 to TRBJ2-5, with 10 bases fitting TRBD2. CDR3 size: 19 residues. V was clipped by 4 bases and J by 2 bases; unmatched bases: 17. Germline values: CDR1 SGHRS, CDR2 YFSETQ. The CDR3 is CASSRMGASGGHWQETQYF. In DNA, the CDR3 is TGCGCCAGCAGCCGCATGGGGGCTAGCGGGGGTCATTGGCAAGAGACCCAGTACTTC.

V gene TRBV12-3 or TRBV12-4 combines with J gene TRBJ1-5; perhaps TRBD1 as D (5 bases). CDR3 length: 15 amino acids. Trimming left V 6 bases short and J 4 bases short, with 16 bases between. CDR3 sequence reads: CASRQEGLENQPQHF. The CDR3 DNA sequence: TGTGCCAGCAGGCAAGAGGGACTTGAAAATCAGCCCCAGCATTTT.

The V and J genes are TRBV29-1 and TRBJ2-1, with D perhaps given as TRBD1 or TRBD2 (5 bases each). Trimming stripped 1 base from V and 7 bases from J, with 8 bases between. This CDR3 spans 12 amino acids. Per the germline V gene, CDR1 is SQVTM and CDR2 is ANQGSEA. CDR3 in amino acids: CSVEGGSNEQFF. The CDR3 DNA reads as TGCAGCGTTGAAGGGGGGAGTAATGAGCAGTTCTTC.